The T cell receptor beta chain under discussion was sequenced for a study of cytomegalovirus exposure and HLA in healthy donors. Study conclusions and caveats: HLA alleles showed associations with some 17,000 TCR beta sequences in a later analysis, at a 0.05 false discovery rate. Several V segments, TRBV6-2 and TRBV6-3 among them, could not be told apart and were dropped. The authors later found TCR association rates varying by HLA locus, with DRB1 most and HLA-C fewest.

As regards this clone: Its antigen remains unidentified.

Both 60 Vbeta primers and 13 Jbeta primers went into the PCR. Libraries were prepared by immunoSEQ multiplex PCR; TCRdb keeps only in-frame clonotypes and omits some of them. The table lists a few hundred thousand clones, nearly 95% of them singletons. Unmatched junction bases numbered 7, after V lost 0 bases and J lost 4 bases. Per the germline V gene, CDR1 is LNHDA and CDR2 is SQIVND (reference sequence). The CDR3 covers 16 residues. Sample: PBMCs. The chain joins TRBV19 to TRBJ1-2, with TRBD1 identical over 8 bases. The origin of this receptor is a girl aged 2 to 9 in good health and CMV-seronegative. CDR3 amino acids: CASSIEATGVLYGYTF. The DNA for the CDR3 is TGTGCCAGTAGTATAGAGGCGACAGGGGTCCTCTATGGCTACACCTTC.